These 13 T cell receptor beta chains share one sample of origin, sequenced in a study of low-dose radiotherapy and immunotherapy resistance in tumors. The time point: after trial treatment. This sample's treatment: LDRT plus nivolumab, ipilimumab, low-dose cyclophosphamide and aspirin (RACIN trial). Covering alpha and beta chains, TRAV- and TRBV-specific primers were used for the first-strand cDNA. A roughly 19-cycle PCR with a constant-region primer and V-primer adapter amplified TCRs. Via MiXCR, TCRdb re-called the reads, giving one row per CDR3 protein. Here the sample spans 60,000 or so distinct CDR3 sequences, under 30% being singletons. The input for sequencing was PBMCs, taken after low-dose radiotherapy plus immunotherapy. The source is a male donor with prostate cancer.

Many counts were recorded for this clonotype. V and J are TRBV28 and TRBJ2-6; tentatively, D is TRBD1 or TRBD2 (5 bases each). There are 16 residues in the CDR3. With 6 bases removed from V and 2 bases from J, the gap between germline ends came to 14 bases. Germline V CDR1 and CDR2: MDHEN, SYDVKM. The CDR3 DNA is TGTGCCAGCAGATTTGGGGGTGGGGCTGGGGCCAACGTCCTGACTTTC. It encodes CASRFGGGAGANVLTF.

The sample holds many counts of this clonotype. The chain's CDR3 is CASSWTSGSSYEQFF. The CDR3 region has the DNA TGTGCCAGCAGTTGGACTAGCGGGAGTTCCTATGAGCAGTTCTTC. The chain uses TRBV28 and TRBJ2-1; 13 bases are a match to TRBD2. Trimming took 4 bases from V and 8 from J; bases not matched to a gene: 5. Germline-derived CDR1 and CDR2 are MDHEN and SYDVKM. This CDR3 has 15 residues. The full variable domain, rest sourced from reference TRBV28 and TRBJ2-1, is DVKVTQSSRYLVKRTGEKVFLECVQDMDHENMFWYRQDPGLGLRLIYFSYDVKMKEKGDIPEGYSVSREKKERFSLILESASTNQTSMYLCASSWTSGSSYEQFFGPGTRLTVL.

Worth noting for this clonotype: This sequence is one base from a far larger clone and is likely a read error. This rearrangement joins TRBV11-1 to TRBJ2-4; 7 bases line up with TRBD2. The germline gives CDR1 SGHAT, CDR2 FQDESV (reference sequence). V shed 5 bases and J 13 bases; nucleotides not matched to a gene: 17. The CDR3 is made up of 15 amino acids. CDR3: CASSLRTRIPNEQYF. The CDR3 bases are TGTGCCAGCAGCCTACGGACTAGGATCCCCAATGAGCAGTACTTC. The whole variable domain, remainder taken from reference TRBV11-1 and TRBJ2-4, is EAEVAQSPRYKITEKSQAVAFWCDPISGHATLYWYRQILGQGPELLVQFQDESVVDDSQLPKDRFSAERLKGVDSTLKIQPAELGDSAMYLCASSLRTRIPNEQYFGAGTRLSVL.

This clonotype has at least ten counts. The V gene is TRBV20-1, the J gene TRBJ2-1, with D perhaps assigned TRBD1 or TRBD2 (5 bases each). V was pared by 8 bases and J by 8 bases, with 19 bases between. This CDR3 region has 13 residues. CDR1 and CDR2 from the germline V gene are DFQATT and SNEGSKA (reference sequence). The CDR3 DNA sequence: TGCAGTTCAGCACCGTTGGGACGCTATGAGCAGTTCTTC. Protein sequence: CSSAPLGRYEQFF.

In its sample, this clonotype was seen many times. V usage is TRBV5-1 and J usage is TRBJ2-7; perhaps D is TRBD1 or TRBD2 (5 bases each). Germline loops: CDR1 SGHRS, CDR2 YFSETQ. The CDR3 is 17 residues long. The V end lost 3 bases, the J end lost 0 bases, and 19 bases lay between the germline ends. CDR3 amino acids: CASSSEGGGMSSYEQYF. The CDR3 nucleotides are TGCGCCAGCAGCTCTGAGGGTGGGGGAATGAGCTCCTACGAGCAGTACTTC.

This clonotype came up many times. This chain joins TRBV5-6 and TRBJ2-5; D is perhaps TRBD1 (6 bases). CDR1 and CDR2 (germline): SGHDT, YYEEEE. V dropped 4 bases and J dropped 4 bases, with 14 bases sitting between them. The CDR3 is made up of 14 amino acids. The CDR3 coding sequence is TGTGCCAGCAGCCGACAGAGGGGGAGAGAGACCCAGTACTTC. Encoded protein: CASSRQRGRETQYF. The complete variable domain, with remaining parts taken from reference TRBV5-6 and TRBJ2-5, reads DAGVTQSPTHLIKTRGQQVTLRCSPKSGHDTVSWYQQALGQGPQFIFQYYEEEERQRGNFPDRFSGHQFPNYSSELNVNALLLGDSALYLCASSRQRGRETQYFGPGTRLLVL.

This clonotype was recorded many times. The V gene is TRBV30, the J gene TRBJ2-7; 8 bases match TRBD1. The CDR3 is 14 amino acids. Germline loops: CDR1 GTSNPN, CDR2 SVGIG (reference sequence). Trimming at V came to 4 bases and at J to 2 bases, leaving 7 bases not matched to a gene. The CDR3: CAWMGQAGTYEQYF. The CDR3 DNA is TGTGCCTGGATGGGACAGGCGGGCACCTACGAGCAGTACTTC.

This clonotype was seen ten or more times. This sequence joins TRBV5-1 and TRBJ2-2; tentative D call: TRBD1 (5 bases). Germline V CDR1 and CDR2: SGHRS, YFSETQ. V lost 1 base, J lost 2 bases, and 12 bases lay in between. The CDR3 is 16 amino acids. The CDR3 sequence: CASSLNGQGNTGELFF. CDR3 in DNA: TGCGCCAGCAGCTTGAACGGGCAGGGTAACACCGGGGAGCTGTTTTTT.

As concerns this clonotype: A read error is possible here, since a much larger clone lies one base away. J is TRBJ1-1 and V is TRBV5-1, with TRBD1 matching 10 bases. The ends lost 0 bases at V and 5 bases at J; junction bases unmatched: 7. CDR1 and CDR2 from the germline V gene are SGHRS and YFSETQ. The CDR3 contains 16 residues. CDR3 in amino acids: CASSLEGTGDDTEAFF. The DNA for the CDR3 is TGCGCCAGCAGCTTGGAAGGGACAGGGGACGATACTGAAGCTTTCTTT. Full variable domain (remainder filled in from reference TRBV5-1 and TRBJ1-1): KAGVTQTPRYLIKTRGQQVTLSCSPISGHRSVSWYQQTPGQGLQFLFEYFSETQRNKGNFPGRFSGRQFSNSRSEMNVSTLELGDSALYLCASSLEGTGDDTEAFFGQGTRLTVV.

This clonotype came up many times. The chain employs TRBV11-2 and TRBJ2-1; the D call may be TRBD1 or TRBD2 (6 bases each). CDR3 length: 15 amino acids. The V gene lost 2 bases and the J gene lost 5 bases, with 13 bases spanning the gap. CDR1 is SGHAT and CDR2 is FQNNGV in the germline V gene. The CDR3 loop reads CASSLTGGRNNEQFF. The CDR3, as DNA: TGTGCCAGCAGCTTAACCGGGGGCAGAAACAATGAGCAGTTCTTC.

This clonotype appeared many times. V and J are TRBV27 and TRBJ2-2, with 9 bases matching TRBD1. This CDR3 is 16 amino acids long. Germline CDR1 is MNHEY and CDR2 is SMNVEV (reference sequence). The V segment lost 4 bases and the J segment 4 bases; nucleotides outside the gene matches: 7. CDR3 sequence: CASSSGTGSFTGELFF. The CDR3 bases are TGTGCCAGCAGTTCCGGGACAGGGTCTTTCACCGGGGAGCTGTTTTTT.

This clonotype was found many times. CDR3 region: CASSYSGQGSSGELFF. For the CDR3, the DNA is TGTGCCAGCAGTTACTCGGGACAGGGATCGTCCGGGGAGCTGTTTTTT. The chain joins TRBV6-2 or TRBV6-3 to TRBJ2-2; 9 bases match TRBD1. The CDR3 has 16 residues. Unmatched junction bases numbered 5, after V lost 0 bases and J lost 6 bases. Germline V lookup: CDR1 MNHEY, CDR2 SVGEGT.

With respect to this clonotype: This likely reflects a read error, since a far larger clone is one base away. Because the CDR3 is missing its conserved closing phenylalanine or tryptophan, this is likely a read error. The CDR3 sequence is CASSLSARGPVTGGYTS. CDR3 nucleotides: TGTGCCAGCAGCCTATCCGCAAGGGGCCCAGTGACGGGTGGCTACACCTCC. The rearrangement links TRBV5-3 to TRBJ1-2, with D perhaps matching TRBD1 (5 bases). TRBV5-3 counts as an open reading frame of uncertain function. CDR3 size: 17 residues. V gave up 8 bases and J gave up 7 bases, with 30 bases separating them.